This is a list of T cell receptor beta chains from one sample in a study. TCRdb used MiXCR to reprocess the 5' RACE reads, holding one entry per CDR3 protein. The sample lists about 9,800 distinct CDR3 sequences; about a quarter were seen once. Sequenced material: Tregs sorted from blood. Source of these receptors: a female donor with breast cancer. The CDR3 runs from the conserved cysteine through the conserved F or W. A D gene is named only where the DNA matches it firmly. Clone size is not always given. Where it is, it says once, few, many or a class for expanded clones.

TRBJ2-7,-,-,TRBV9,CASSPRRVADGEQYF,TGTGCCAGCAGCCCCCGGAGGGTAGCGGATGGGGAGCAGTACTTC
TRBJ2-1,TRBD2,-,TRBV7-3,CAGSASLGRDEQFF,TGTGCCGGCAGCGCCTCACTAGGGAGGGATGAGCAGTTCTTC
TRBJ2-7,TRBD1,few,TRBV20-1,CSARDYGRGLEQYF,TGCAGTGCTAGAGATTATGGCAGGGGGCTCGAGCAGTACTTC
TRBJ2-1,-,-,TRBV25-1,CAGSGGVGSYNGQFF,TGTGCCGGCAGTGGAGGGGTGGGATCCTACAATGGGCAGTTCTTC
TRBJ1-1,-,-,TRBV29-1,CSVSVRLATEAFF,TGCAGCGTTTCTGTGCGGCTGGCCACTGAAGCTTTCTTT
TRBJ1-2,TRBD1,many,TRBV6-5,CASKGQPNYGYTF,TGTGCCAGCAAGGGACAGCCTAACTATGGCTACACCTTC
TRBJ2-1,TRBD2,medium-sized,TRBV7-9,CASSPSGTSHEQFF,TGTGCCAGCAGCCCCTCCGGGACTAGCCATGAGCAGTTCTTC
TRBJ1-1,-,medium-sized,TRBV7-8,CASSFVGNTEAFF,TGTGCCAGCAGCTTCGTAGGGAACACTGAAGCTTTCTTT
TRBJ2-6,-,medium-sized,TRBV27,CASSLAGANVLTF,TGTGCCAGCAGTTTAGCTGGGGCCAACGTCCTGACTTTC
TRBJ2-1,TRBD2,many,TRBV20-1,CSARTSVDEQFF,TGCAGTGCTAGAACTAGCGTGGATGAGCAGTTCTTC
TRBJ2-1,-,-,TRBV20-1,CGATRAEGVYNEQFF,TGCGGTGCAACAAGGGCAGAGGGCGTCTACAATGAGCAGTTCTTC
TRBJ1-1,-,-,TRBV20-1,CSGRAGSTEAFF,TGCAGTGGCCGAGCGGGGAGCACTGAAGCTTTCTTT
TRBJ2-1,TRBD1,many,TRBV2,CASNPTGRHNEQFF,TGTGCCAGCAATCCGACAGGGCGGCACAATGAGCAGTTCTTC
TRBJ2-1,-,-,TRBV24-1,CATSRGGSELCNEQFF,TGTGCCACCAGCCGAGGAGGCTCGGAACTATGCAATGAGCAGTTCTTC
TRBJ1-1,TRBD1,-,TRBV13,CASSYTSRGPEAFF,TGTGCCAGCAGCTACACCTCCAGGGGGCCTGAAGCTTTCTTT
TRBJ1-3,TRBD1,medium-sized,TRBV5-1,CASSSGTGRGNTIYF,TGCGCCAGCAGCTCCGGGACAGGGCGCGGAAACACCATATATTTT
TRBJ1-5,-,many,TRBV9,CASSVGGTQPQHF,TGTGCCAGCAGCGTAGGTGGGACTCAGCCCCAGCATTTT
TRBJ2-5,-,few,TRBV6-1,CASRVGTPETQYF,TGTGCCAGCAGGGTCGGGACGCCAGAGACCCAGTACTTC
TRBJ1-1,TRBD1,-,TRBV11-2,CASSLVQGENTEAFF,TGTGCCAGCAGCTTGGTCCAGGGGGAGAACACTGAAGCTTTCTTT
TRBJ2-7,TRBD1,-,TRBV6-5,CASSYFRGPIEQYF,TGTGCCAGCAGTTACTTCAGGGGGCCCATCGAGCAGTACTTC
TRBJ1-1,-,few,TRBV6-5,CASSYLGSEAFF,TGTGCCAGCAGTTACTTGGGTAGTGAAGCTTTCTTT
TRBJ1-1,-,-,TRBV6-5,CASSYSKHTEALF,TGTGCCAGCAGTTACTCGAAACACACTGAAGCTCTCTTT
TRBJ1-1,-,medium-sized,TRBV7-9,CASTPPGHTEAFF,TGTGCCAGCACCCCCCCAGGGCACACTGAAGCTTTCTTT
TRBJ2-3,-,many,TRBV5-1,CASSLGIDADTQYF,TGCGCCAGCAGCTTGGGAATAGACGCAGATACGCAGTATTTT
TRBJ1-2,TRBD1,many,TRBV20-1,CSARADRVLAGYTF,TGCAGTGCTAGAGCCGACAGGGTACTTGCCGGCTACACCTTC
TRBJ2-1,-,-,TRBV7-2,CASSLPGGDSYNEQFF,TGTGCCAGCAGCTTACCCGGGGGAGACTCCTACAATGAGCAGTTCTTC
TRBJ1-2,-,-,TRBV9,CASSAKSGRIYGYTF,TGTGCCAGCAGCGCAAAGTCGGGACGGATCTATGGTTACACCTTC
TRBJ1-1,TRBD1,-,TRBV18,CASSPGGDRDASF,TGTGCCAGCTCACCGGGCGGGGACAGAGATGCTTCCTTT
TRBJ1-2,TRBD1,-,TRBV5-4,CASSPDRGNYGYTF,TGTGCCAGCAGCCCAGACAGGGGGAACTATGGCTACACCTTC
TRBJ2-7,TRBD1,many,TRBV6-1,CASSEAAQGAGYEQYF,TGTGCCAGCAGTGAAGCTGCACAGGGGGCTGGTTACGAGCAGTACTTC
TRBJ2-7,TRBD1,medium-sized,TRBV7-9,CASSLAGDSYEQYF,TGTGCCAGCAGCTTAGCGGGGGACAGCTACGAGCAGTACTTC
TRBJ2-1,-,medium-sized,TRBV5-1,CASSLVPSSEQFF,TGCGCCAGCAGCTTGGTTCCTAGTAGTGAGCAGTTCTTC
TRBJ1-1,-,-,TRBV27,CASSLRPSTEAFF,TGTGCCAGCAGTTTACGGCCCAGCACTGAAGCTTTCTTT
TRBJ2-3,-,few,TRBV20-1,CSARRHYGSDTQYF,TGCAGTGCTAGAAGGCATTACGGTTCAGATACGCAGTATTTT
TRBJ2-7,-,many,TRBV9,CASSVGTASSYEQYF,TGTGCCAGCAGCGTAGGCACAGCCTCCTCCTACGAGCAGTACTTC
TRBJ2-7,-,medium-sized,TRBV7-8,CASSSLSYEQYF,TGTGCCAGCAGCTCCTTATCCTACGAGCAGTACTTC
TRBJ2-6,-,many,TRBV28,CASSSPGSGANVLTF,TGTGCCAGCAGCTCACCGGGCTCTGGGGCCAACGTCCTGACTTTC
TRBJ1-4,-,-,TRBV15,CATSRGFNEKLFF,TGTGCCACCAGCAGAGGATTTAATGAAAAACTGTTTTTT
TRBJ2-7,-,many,TRBV20-1,CSASGASYEQYF,TGCAGTGCTTCCGGTGCCTCCTACGAGCAGTACTTC
TRBJ2-7,-,-,TRBV12-3/TRBV12-4,CASSSAGTVTYEQHF,TGTGCCAGCAGTAGCGCCGGGACTGTTACCTACGAGCAGCACTTC